This T cell receptor (beta chain) was recorded in a study of tumor and adjacent non-tumor tissue in lung cancer. Study observations and caveats: Compared with tumor, normal lung showed significantly lower TCR diversity.

This clonotype showed up just a few times. Its antigen is currently unknown. The CDR3 end shows no conserved phenylalanine or tryptophan, and so a read error is likely. The germline CDR1 and CDR2 sequences are MNHEY and SVGAGI. The CDR3 runs 14 residues. V lost 6 bases, J lost 6 bases, and 16 bases lay in between. The template was RNA from unsorted bulk tissue. A modified ARM-PCR protocol with three rounds of nested PCR amplified TCRbeta. TCRdb reprocessed the multiplex PCR reads with MiXCR, giving one entry per CDR3 protein. The sample holds 65,000 to 90,000 distinct CDR3 sequences, less than 75% seen once.

The receptor comes from a woman between 65 and 79 years old with non-small cell lung cancer. Material for sequencing was lung tumor tissue. The genes are TRBV6-5 and TRBJ2-3, with D perhaps being TRBD1 or TRBD2 (5 bases each). CDR3 DNA sequence: TGTGCCAGCAGATCATGGGGGAGCATCGATACGCAGTATTTA. It codes for CASRSWGSIDTQYL.